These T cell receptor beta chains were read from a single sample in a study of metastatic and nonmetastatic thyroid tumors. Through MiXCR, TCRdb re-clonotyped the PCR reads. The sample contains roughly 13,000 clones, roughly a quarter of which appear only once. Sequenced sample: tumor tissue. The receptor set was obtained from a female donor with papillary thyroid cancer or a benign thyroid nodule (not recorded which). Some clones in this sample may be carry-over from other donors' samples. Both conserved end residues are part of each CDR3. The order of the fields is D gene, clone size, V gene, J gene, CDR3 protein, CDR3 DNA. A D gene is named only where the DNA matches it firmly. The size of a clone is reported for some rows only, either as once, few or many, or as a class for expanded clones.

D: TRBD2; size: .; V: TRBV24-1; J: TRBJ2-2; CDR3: CATSAGGHAGELFF; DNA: TGTGCCACCAGTGCGGGGGGGCACGCCGGGGAGCTGTTTTTT
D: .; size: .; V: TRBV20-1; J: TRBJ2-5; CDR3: CSARGLGGETQYF; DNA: TGCAGTGCTAGAGGACTAGGAGGAGAGACCCAGTACTTC
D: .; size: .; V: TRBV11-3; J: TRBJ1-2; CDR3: CASSLEGRGSNYGYTF; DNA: TGTGCCAGCAGCTTAGAGGGCAGGGGTTCTAACTATGGCTACACCTTC
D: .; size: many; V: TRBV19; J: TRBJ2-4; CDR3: CASTPKWTVEAKNIQYF; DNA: TGTGCCAGTACCCCGAAGTGGACCGTGGAAGCCAAAAACATTCAGTACTTC
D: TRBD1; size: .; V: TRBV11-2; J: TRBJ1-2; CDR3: CASSSTGVNGYTF; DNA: TGTGCCAGCAGCTCGACAGGGGTAAACGGCTACACCTTC
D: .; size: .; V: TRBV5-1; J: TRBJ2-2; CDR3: CASSPLTETGELFF; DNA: TGCGCCAGCAGCCCGCTGACGGAAACCGGGGAGCTGTTTTTT
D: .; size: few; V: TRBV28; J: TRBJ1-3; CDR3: CASSLQGGNTIYF; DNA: TGTGCCAGCAGTTTACAGGGTGGAAACACCATATATTTT
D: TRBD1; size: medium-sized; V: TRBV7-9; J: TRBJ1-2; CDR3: CASSLAGTGGAGYGYTF; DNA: TGTGCCAGCAGCTTAGCAGGGACAGGGGGCGCGGGCTATGGCTACACCTTC
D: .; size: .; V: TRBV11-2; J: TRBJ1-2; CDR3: CASSSSGPDYGYTF; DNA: TGTGCCAGCAGCTCATCGGGTCCAGACTATGGCTACACCTTC
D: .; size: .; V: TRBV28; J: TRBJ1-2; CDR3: CASRPQGNYGYTF; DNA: TGTGCCAGCAGACCCCAGGGGAACTATGGCTACACCTTC
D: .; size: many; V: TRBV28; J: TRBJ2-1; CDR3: CASSFPYNEQFF; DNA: TGTGCCAGCAGTTTTCCCTACAATGAGCAGTTCTTC
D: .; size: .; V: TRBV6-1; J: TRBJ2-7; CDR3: CASSEGHPPAPYEQYF; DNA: TGTGCCAGCAGTGAAGGCCACCCCCCTGCACCCTACGAGCAGTACTTC
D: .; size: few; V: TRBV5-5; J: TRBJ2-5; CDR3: CASSLEGTRSQYQETQYF; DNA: TGTGCCAGCAGCTTGGAAGGGACCCGATCCCAGTACCAAGAGACCCAGTACTTC
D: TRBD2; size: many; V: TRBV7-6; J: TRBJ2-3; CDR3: CASSPLGAGELTDTQYF; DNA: TGTGCCAGCAGCCCTCTGGGAGCGGGAGAACTCACAGATACGCAGTATTTT
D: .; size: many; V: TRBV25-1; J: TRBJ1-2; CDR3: CASGLRDGYTF; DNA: TGTGCCAGCGGACTGAGGGATGGCTACACCTTC
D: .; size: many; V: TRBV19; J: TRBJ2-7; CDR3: CASSATPAYEQYF; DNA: TGTGCCAGTAGTGCCACTCCAGCCTACGAGCAGTACTTC
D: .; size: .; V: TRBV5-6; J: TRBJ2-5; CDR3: CASSFVLGALETQYF; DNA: TGTGCCAGCAGCTTCGTCTTAGGAGCACTAGAGACCCAGTACTTC
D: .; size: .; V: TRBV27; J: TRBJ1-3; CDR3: CASRATSYSSSGNTIYF; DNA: TGTGCCAGCAGGGCCACCTCCTACTCGAGCTCTGGAAACACCATATATTTT
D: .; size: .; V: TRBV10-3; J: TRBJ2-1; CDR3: CAISESKPSGGWEQFF; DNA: TGTGCCATCAGTGAGTCGAAACCATCCGGGGGATGGGAGCAGTTCTTC
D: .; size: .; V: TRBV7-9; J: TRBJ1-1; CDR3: CASSWGAGAFF; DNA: TGTGCCAGCAGCTGGGGGGCAGGAGCTTTCTTT
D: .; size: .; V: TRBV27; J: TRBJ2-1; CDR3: CASTPIEHNEQFF; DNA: TGTGCCAGCACCCCGATCGAACACAATGAGCAGTTCTTC
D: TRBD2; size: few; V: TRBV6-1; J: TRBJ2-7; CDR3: CASGEREGLGEQYF; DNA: TGTGCCAGCGGAGAGCGGGAGGGCCTGGGCGAGCAGTACTTC
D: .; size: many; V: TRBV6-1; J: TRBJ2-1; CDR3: CASNVPGSREQFF; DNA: TGTGCCAGCAATGTCCCAGGGTCGAGAGAGCAGTTCTTC
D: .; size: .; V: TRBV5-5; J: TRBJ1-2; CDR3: CASSLARGANYGYTF; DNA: TGTGCCAGCAGCTTGGCTCGGGGGGCAAACTATGGCTACACCTTC
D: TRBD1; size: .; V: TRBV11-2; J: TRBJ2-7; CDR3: CASSSITRDRGSGYEQYF; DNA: TGTGCCAGCAGCTCCATCACCCGGGACAGGGGATCGGGGTACGAGCAGTACTTC
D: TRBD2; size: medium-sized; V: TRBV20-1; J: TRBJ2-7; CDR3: CSARASGTSGRAKQYF; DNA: TGCAGTGCTAGAGCCTCCGGGACTAGCGGGAGGGCCAAGCAGTACTTC
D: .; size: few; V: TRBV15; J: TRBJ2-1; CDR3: CATRSNGEQFF; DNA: TGTGCCACCAGGTCAAACGGTGAGCAGTTCTTC
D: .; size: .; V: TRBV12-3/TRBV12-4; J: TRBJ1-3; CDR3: CAFREKGGNTIYF; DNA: TGTGCCTTCAGGGAGAAGGGTGGAAACACCATATATTTT
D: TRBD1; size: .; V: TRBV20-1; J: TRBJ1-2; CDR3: CSARDHGTDGYTF; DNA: TGCAGTGCTAGAGATCACGGGACAGATGGCTACACCTTC
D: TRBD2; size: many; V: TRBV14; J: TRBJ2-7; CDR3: CASSQVSSGRIQYF; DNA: TGTGCCAGCAGCCAAGTCTCTAGCGGGAGGATACAGTACTTC
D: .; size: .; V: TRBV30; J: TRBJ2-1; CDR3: CAWGESSYNEQFF; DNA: TGTGCCTGGGGGGAGAGCTCCTACAATGAGCAGTTCTTC
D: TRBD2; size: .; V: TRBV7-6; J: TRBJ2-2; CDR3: CASSLVSGTSVTGELFF; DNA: TGTGCCAGCAGCTTAGTTAGCGGGACTAGCGTGACCGGGGAGCTGTTTTTT
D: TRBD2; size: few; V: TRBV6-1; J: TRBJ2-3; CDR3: CASRLAGSAADTRYF; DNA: TGTGCCAGCAGACTAGCGGGCTCTGCAGCAGATACGCGGTATTTT
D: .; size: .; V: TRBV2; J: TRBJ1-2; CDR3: CASSEDPGARGYTF; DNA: TGTGCCAGCAGTGAAGATCCGGGGGCTCGAGGCTACACCTTC
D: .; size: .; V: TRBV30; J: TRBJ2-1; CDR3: CAWTQGAGAHNEQFF; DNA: TGTGCCTGGACCCAGGGGGCGGGAGCACACAATGAGCAGTTCTTC
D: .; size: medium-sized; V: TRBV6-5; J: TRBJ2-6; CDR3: CASSFLPRSGSGANVLTF; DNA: TGTGCCAGCAGTTTCCTCCCTCGCTCGGGGTCTGGGGCCAACGTCCTGACTTTC
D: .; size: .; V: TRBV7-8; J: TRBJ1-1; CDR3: CASSLEAGMNTEAFF; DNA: TGTGCCAGCAGCTTAGAGGCGGGCATGAACACTGAAGCTTTCTTT
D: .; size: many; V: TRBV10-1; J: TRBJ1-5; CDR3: CASTPDGGGDPNQPQHF; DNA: TGCGCCAGCACCCCCGACGGAGGGGGAGACCCCAATCAGCCCCAGCATTTT
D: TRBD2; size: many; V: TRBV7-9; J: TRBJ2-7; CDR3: CASSSGTSGSYEQYF; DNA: TGTGCCAGCAGCAGCGGGACTAGCGGTTCCTACGAGCAGTACTTC
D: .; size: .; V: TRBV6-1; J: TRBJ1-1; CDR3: CASSGNRVVTEAFF; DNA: TGTGCCAGCAGTGGGAACAGGGTAGTCACTGAAGCTTTCTTT
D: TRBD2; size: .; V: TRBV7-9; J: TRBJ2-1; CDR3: CASSLTSGYNEQFF; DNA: TGTGCCAGCAGCTTAACTAGCGGCTACAATGAGCAGTTCTTC
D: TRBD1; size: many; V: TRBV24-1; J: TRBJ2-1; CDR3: CATSPQGGNEQFF; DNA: TGTGCCACCAGTCCACAGGGGGGTAATGAGCAGTTCTTC
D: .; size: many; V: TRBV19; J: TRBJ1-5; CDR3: CASSRIEQPQHF; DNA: TGTGCCAGTAGCCGCATCGAGCAGCCCCAGCATTTT
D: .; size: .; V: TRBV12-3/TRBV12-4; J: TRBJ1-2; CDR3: CASSSGTTKGGYTF; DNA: TGTGCCAGCAGCTCCGGGACAACCAAGGGGGGCTACACCTTC
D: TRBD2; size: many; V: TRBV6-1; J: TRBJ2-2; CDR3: CASSRLWGGITGELFF; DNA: TGTGCCAGCAGCCGCCTTTGGGGGGGAATCACCGGGGAGCTGTTTTTT
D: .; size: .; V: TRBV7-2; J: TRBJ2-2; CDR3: CASSLSVSNTGELFF; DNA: TGTGCCAGCAGCTTATCAGTCAGTAACACCGGGGAGCTGTTTTTT